This T cell receptor (beta chain) was recovered during a study of cytomegalovirus exposure and HLA in healthy donors. The study ran its PCR with 60 Vbeta and 13 Jbeta primers. The assay was immunoSEQ multiplex PCR, and TCRdb's table has in-frame clones only and misses some. The data hold 180,000 or so clones, with about 79% observed a single time. This clonotype originated in a man aged 50 to 59 in good health and CMV-seropositive. The specimen was PBMCs.

CDR3 sequence: CATERGSTDTQYF. The CDR3 coding sequence is TGTGCCACTGAGCGGGGAAGCACAGATACGCAGTATTTT. The rearrangement links TRBV6-1 to TRBJ2-3, with 7 positions matching TRBD2. Germline trimming cut 10 bases from V and 0 bases from J; bases unmatched to any gene: 4. CDR3 size: 13 residues. Germline loops: CDR1 MNHNS, CDR2 SASEGT.